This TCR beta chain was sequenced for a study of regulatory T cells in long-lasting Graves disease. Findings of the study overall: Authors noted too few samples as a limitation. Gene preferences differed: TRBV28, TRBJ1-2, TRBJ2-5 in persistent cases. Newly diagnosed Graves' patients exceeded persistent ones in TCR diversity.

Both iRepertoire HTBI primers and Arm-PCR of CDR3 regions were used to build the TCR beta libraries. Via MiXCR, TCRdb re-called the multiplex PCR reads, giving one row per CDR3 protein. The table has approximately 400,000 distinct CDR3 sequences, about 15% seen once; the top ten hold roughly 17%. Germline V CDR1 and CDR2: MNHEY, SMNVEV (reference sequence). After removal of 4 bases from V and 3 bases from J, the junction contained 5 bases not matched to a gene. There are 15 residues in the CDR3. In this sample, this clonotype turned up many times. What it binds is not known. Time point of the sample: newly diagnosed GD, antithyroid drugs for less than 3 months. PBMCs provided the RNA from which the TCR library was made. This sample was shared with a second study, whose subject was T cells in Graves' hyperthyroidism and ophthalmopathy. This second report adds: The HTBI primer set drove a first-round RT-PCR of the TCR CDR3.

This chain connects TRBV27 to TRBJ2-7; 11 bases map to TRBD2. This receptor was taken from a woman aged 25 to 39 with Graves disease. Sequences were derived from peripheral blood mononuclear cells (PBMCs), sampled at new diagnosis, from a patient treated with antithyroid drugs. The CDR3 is CASSSTTSGSYEQYF. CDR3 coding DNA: TGTGCCAGCAGTTCCACTACTAGCGGGAGCTACGAGCAGTACTTC.